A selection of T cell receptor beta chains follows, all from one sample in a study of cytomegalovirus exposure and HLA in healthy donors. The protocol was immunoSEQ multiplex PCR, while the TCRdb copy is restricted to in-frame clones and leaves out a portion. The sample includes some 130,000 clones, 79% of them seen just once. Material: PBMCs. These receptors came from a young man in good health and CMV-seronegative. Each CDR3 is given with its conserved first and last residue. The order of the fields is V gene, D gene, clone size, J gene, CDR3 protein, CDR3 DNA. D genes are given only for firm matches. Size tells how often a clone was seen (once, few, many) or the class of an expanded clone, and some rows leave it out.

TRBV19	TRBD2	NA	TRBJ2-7	CASSIAGGPTYEQYF	TGTGCCAGTAGTATAGCGGGAGGGCCCACATACGAGCAGTACTTC
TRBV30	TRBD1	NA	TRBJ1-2	CAWSHTGTGTVYGYTF	TGTGCCTGGAGTCATACCGGGACAGGGACCGTCTATGGCTACACCTTC
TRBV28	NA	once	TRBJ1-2	CASKGLLVFHGYTF	TGTGCCAGCAAAGGACTGTTGGTGTTTCATGGCTACACCTTC
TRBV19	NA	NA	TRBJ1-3	CASSIYSLGSGNTIYF	TGTGCCAGTAGTATTTACAGCCTTGGCTCTGGAAACACCATATATTTT
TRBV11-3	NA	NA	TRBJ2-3	CASSLAGADTQYF	TGTGCCAGCAGCTTAGCCGGGGCAGATACGCAGTATTTT
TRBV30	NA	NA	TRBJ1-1	CAGAPGAFF	TGTGCCGGGGCCCCCGGTGCTTTCTTT
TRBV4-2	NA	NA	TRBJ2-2	CASSQASGELFF	TGTGCCAGCAGCCAAGCCTCCGGGGAGCTGTTTTTT
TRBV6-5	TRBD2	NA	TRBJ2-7	CASSPRTSGVYEQYF	TGTGCCAGCAGCCCTCGGACTAGCGGAGTATACGAGCAGTACTTC
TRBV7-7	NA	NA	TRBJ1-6	CASSLERGSPLHF	TGTGCCAGCAGCTTAGAGCGGGGTTCACCCCTCCACTTT
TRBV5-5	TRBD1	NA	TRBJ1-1	CASSRRQGDMNTEAFF	TGTGCCAGCAGCCGGAGACAGGGCGACATGAACACTGAAGCTTTCTTT
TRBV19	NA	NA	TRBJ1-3	CASGIRQMTGNTIYF	TGTGCCAGTGGAATACGACAGATGACTGGAAACACCATATATTTT
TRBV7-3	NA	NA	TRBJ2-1	CASSLAGHADEQFF	TGTGCCAGCAGCTTAGCCGGACATGCCGATGAGCAGTTCTTC
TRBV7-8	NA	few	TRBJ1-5	CASSLRTRPSNQPQHF	TGTGCCAGCAGCCTGAGGACTAGGCCTAGCAATCAGCCCCAGCATTTT
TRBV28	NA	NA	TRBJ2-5	CASRRVGTQYF	TGTGCCAGCAGACGGGTAGGGACCCAGTACTTC
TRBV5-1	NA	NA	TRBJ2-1	CASSVGNNGQFF	TGCGCCAGCAGCGTGGGAAACAATGGGCAGTTCTTC
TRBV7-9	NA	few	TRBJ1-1	CASSLGLMNTEAFF	TGTGCCAGCAGCTTGGGACTCATGAACACTGAAGCTTTCTTT
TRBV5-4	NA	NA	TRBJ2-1	CASSQETGEPHNEQFF	TGTGCCAGCAGCCAAGAAACGGGAGAGCCCCACAATGAGCAGTTCTTC
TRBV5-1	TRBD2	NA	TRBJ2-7	CASSLGEGSSSYEQYF	TGCGCCAGCAGCTTGGGGGAGGGATCGAGCTCCTACGAGCAGTACTTC
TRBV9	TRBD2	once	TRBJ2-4	CASSNGLAGELSIQYF	TGTGCCAGCAGCAACGGACTAGCGGGAGAATTAAGCATTCAGTACTTC
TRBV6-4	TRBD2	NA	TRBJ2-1	CASSAGLAGASNEQFF	TGTGCCAGCAGTGCCGGACTAGCGGGAGCTTCCAATGAGCAGTTCTTC
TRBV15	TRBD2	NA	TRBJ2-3	CATRLAGDTQYF	TGTGCCACCCGACTAGCGGGAGATACGCAGTATTTT
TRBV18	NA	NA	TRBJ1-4	CASSPPNSREGTNEKLFF	TGTGCCAGCTCACCACCTAATTCCAGGGAGGGGACTAATGAAAAACTGTTTTTT
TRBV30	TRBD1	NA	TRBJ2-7	CAWKTGPGDEQYF	TGTGCCTGGAAGACAGGGCCAGGGGACGAGCAGTACTTC